This is a list of T cell receptor beta chains from one sample in a study of blood T cell repertoires in COVID-19. Clones were sequenced by immunoSEQ multiplex PCR, and TCRdb holds only the in-frame ones, with some missing. The data show under 130,000 clones, with roughly 80% seen just once and 15% to 17% held by the top ten. Sample: peripheral blood. These receptors all stem from a woman aged 80 or older with acute or convalescent COVID-19. Each CDR3 is given with its conserved first and last residue. Each record gives: CDR3 length, clone size, J gene, D gene, V gene, CDR3 protein, CDR3 DNA. D genes are given only for firm matches. Clone sizes are given selectively: once, few, many, or a class where the clone is expanded.

14	-	TRBJ2-5	TRBD1	TRBV5-4	CASSPRTGEETQYF	TGTGCCAGCAGCCCCCGTACAGGGGAAGAGACCCAGTACTTC
14	many	TRBJ1-1	-	TRBV6-5	CASSYHGTLAEAFF	TGTGCCAGCAGTTACCACGGAACTCTAGCTGAAGCTTTCTTT
16	few	TRBJ2-3	TRBD2	TRBV5-1	CASSLARLAGPDTQYF	TGCGCCAGCAGCTTGGCCAGACTAGCGGGCCCAGATACGCAGTATTTT
14	once	TRBJ1-3	-	TRBV18	CASSFESSGNTIYF	TGTGCCAGCTCATTCGAGAGCTCTGGAAACACCATATATTTT
14	-	TRBJ1-4	-	TRBV6-1	CASSEYGGFGKLFF	TGTGCCAGCAGTGAATACGGAGGGTTTGGAAAACTGTTTTTT
13	-	TRBJ2-3	-	TRBV18	CASSAGLTDTQYF	TGTGCCAGCTCAGCAGGGCTCACAGATACGCAGTATTTT
11	-	TRBJ1-1	-	TRBV2	CASSVIQQAFF	TGTGCCAGCAGTGTGATACAGCAAGCTTTCTTT
16	-	TRBJ2-1	TRBD2	TRBV24-1	CATSDRSGRRYNEQFF	TGTGCCACCAGTGACCGTAGCGGGAGGCGTTACAATGAGCAGTTCTTC
14	-	TRBJ1-6	TRBD1	TRBV5-1	CASSQGGRDSPLHF	TGCGCCAGCAGTCAGGGGGGCAGGGATTCACCCCTCCACTTT
13	-	TRBJ2-7	-	TRBV3-1/TRBV3-2	CASSPQGDIEQYF	TGTGCCAGCAGCCCTCAGGGTGACATAGAGCAGTACTTC
16	-	TRBJ2-3	TRBD2	TRBV6-6	CASRSTSGRSTDTQYF	TGTGCCAGCAGAAGTACTAGCGGGAGGAGCACAGATACGCAGTATTTT
14	-	TRBJ2-5	-	TRBV7-8	CASSRRAGQVTQYF	TGTGCCAGCAGCCGACGAGCAGGGCAAGTGACCCAGTACTTC
11	-	TRBJ1-2	-	TRBV2	CASKAGVGYTF	TGTGCCAGCAAAGCGGGAGTTGGTTACACCTTC
14	-	TRBJ1-5	-	TRBV6-2/TRBV6-3	CASSYPGNNQPQHF	TGTGCCAGCAGTTACCCGGGAAACAATCAGCCCCAGCATTTT
17	-	TRBJ1-4	-	TRBV5-4	CASSLAGRGATNEKLFF	TGTGCCAGCAGCTTGGCCGGGAGGGGAGCAACTAATGAAAAACTGTTTTTT
14	-	TRBJ1-1	-	TRBV10-2	CASRQGNWDTEAFF	TGCGCCAGCAGGCAGGGGAATTGGGACACTGAAGCTTTCTTT
13	-	TRBJ1-5	-	TRBV2	CASSGSSSQPQHF	TGTGCCAGCTCGGGGTCGAGCAGTCAGCCCCAGCATTTT
14	-	TRBJ1-4	TRBD1	TRBV28	CASSPGGLGEKLFF	TGTGCCAGCAGTCCAGGGGGGCTTGGGGAAAAACTGTTTTTT
14	-	TRBJ1-2	-	TRBV25-1	CASSDLTSIYGYTF	TGTGCCAGCAGTGACCTCACTTCCATCTATGGCTACACCTTC
13	-	TRBJ2-1	-	TRBV12-3/TRBV12-4	CASRLPSAPEQFF	TGTGCCAGCAGGCTTCCCTCAGCGCCCGAGCAGTTCTTC
18	once	TRBJ2-7	TRBD1	TRBV28	CASSPPGQGVWRSSEQYF	TGTGCCAGCAGTCCTCCGGGACAGGGGGTTTGGCGGTCCTCCGAGCAGTACTTC
15	-	TRBJ2-3	-	TRBV18	CASSPNSPGTDTQYF	TGTGCCAGCTCACCTAATTCCCCGGGGACAGATACGCAGTATTTT
13	-	TRBJ1-2	-	TRBV5-4	CASSPDGNYGYTF	TGTGCCAGCAGCCCTGACGGGAACTATGGCTACACCTTC
13	-	TRBJ2-2	-	TRBV12-5	CASGLWLTGELFF	TGTGCTAGTGGTTTGTGGCTCACCGGGGAGCTGTTTTTT
14	-	TRBJ2-1	-	TRBV24-1	CATSDFMGLNEQFF	TGTGCCACCAGTGATTTCATGGGCCTCAATGAGCAGTTCTTC
14	once	TRBJ2-7	-	TRBV19	CASSIQASSYEQYF	TGTGCCAGTAGTATCCAGGCGAGCTCCTACGAGCAGTACTTC
15	-	TRBJ1-1	-	TRBV6-2/TRBV6-3	CASSYRAGVNTEAFF	TGTGCCAGCAGTTACAGGGCAGGGGTGAACACTGAAGCTTTCTTT
15	-	TRBJ1-4	TRBD1	TRBV6-1	CASSELTGVREKLFF	TGTGCCAGCAGTGAATTAACAGGGGTGCGTGAAAAACTGTTTTTT
14	few	TRBJ1-6	TRBD1	TRBV7-9	CASSLEGAYSPLHF	TGTGCCAGCAGCTTAGAGGGGGCCTATTCACCCCTCCACTTT
18	-	TRBJ2-7	TRBD2	TRBV5-1	CASSLIASGSLSSYEQYF	TGCGCCAGCAGCTTGATTGCTAGCGGGTCCTTAAGCTCCTACGAGCAGTACTTC
12	few	TRBJ1-1	-	TRBV29-1	CSVLRGTTEAFF	TGCAGCGTTCTCAGGGGCACCACTGAAGCTTTCTTT
13	-	TRBJ1-1	-	TRBV29-1	CSVLNRVDTEAFF	TGCAGCGTCTTAAACAGAGTCGACACTGAAGCTTTCTTT
18	-	TRBJ2-6	TRBD1	TRBV18	CASSPSGQSRSGANVLTF	TGTGCCAGCTCACCCTCGGGACAGTCAAGAAGTGGGGCCAACGTCCTGACTTTC
13	-	TRBJ2-5	-	TRBV5-1	CASSLTPQETQYF	TGCGCCAGCAGCTTGACACCTCAAGAGACCCAGTACTTC
14	-	TRBJ1-2	-	TRBV11-2	CASSYPGGDYGYTF	TGTGCCAGCAGCTACCCTGGGGGGGACTATGGCTACACCTTC
17	-	TRBJ2-3	-	TRBV7-9	CASSITLTNPDTDTQYF	TGTGCCAGCAGCATTACCTTGACTAATCCTGACACAGATACGCAGTATTTT
14	-	TRBJ1-4	TRBD1	TRBV7-8	CASSRGQGGEKLFF	TGTGCCAGCAGCCGAGGACAGGGAGGTGAAAAACTGTTTTTT
15	-	TRBJ2-1	TRBD2	TRBV2	CASSDSGRAGNEQFF	TGTGCCAGCAGCGATAGCGGGAGGGCCGGGAATGAGCAGTTCTTC
15	-	TRBJ1-1	-	TRBV4-3	CASSQEGGGYTEAFF	TGCGCCAGCAGCCAAGAGGGGGGTGGGTACACTGAAGCTTTCTTT
14	-	TRBJ2-7	TRBD1	TRBV25-1	CASTHRGWAYEQYF	TGTGCCAGCACCCACAGGGGTTGGGCCTACGAGCAGTACTTC
15	-	TRBJ2-3	TRBD1	TRBV9	CASSGGGRGPDTQYF	TGTGCCAGCAGCGGAGGGGGCAGGGGTCCAGATACGCAGTATTTT
15	-	TRBJ2-1	-	TRBV25-1	CASSVRTAPYNEQFF	TGTGCCAGCAGTGTGAGGACTGCACCCTACAATGAGCAGTTCTTC
16	-	TRBJ2-4	-	TRBV6-2/TRBV6-3	CASSYGGLLAKNIQYF	TGTGCCAGCAGTTACGGCGGACTTCTAGCCAAAAACATTCAGTACTTC
14	-	TRBJ2-3	TRBD1	TRBV5-1	CASSLPQGADTQYF	TGCGCCAGCAGCTTGCCCCAGGGGGCAGATACGCAGTATTTT
14	-	TRBJ1-5	-	TRBV28	CASSQVWEDQPQHF	TGTGCCAGCAGTCAGGTTTGGGAGGACCAGCCCCAGCATTTT
15	-	TRBJ1-5	TRBD1	TRBV7-9	CASSLTGAWGQPQHF	TGTGCCAGCAGTCTCACAGGGGCATGGGGTCAGCCCCAGCATTTT
11	-	TRBJ2-4	-	TRBV28	CASKSRELQYF	TGTGCCAGCAAAAGCCGGGAGTTACAGTACTTC
14	few	TRBJ1-6	-	TRBV14	CASSQMTVNSPLHF	TGTGCCAGCAGCCAAATGACAGTGAATTCACCCCTCCACTTT
15	-	TRBJ2-1	-	TRBV6-2/TRBV6-3	CASSYSQTSNNEQFF	TGTGCCAGCAGTTACTCCCAGACTAGTAACAATGAGCAGTTCTTC
14	once	TRBJ2-1	TRBD2	TRBV5-1	CASTTSGVWNEQFF	TGCGCCAGTACCACTAGCGGGGTTTGGAATGAGCAGTTCTTC
15	-	TRBJ2-7	TRBD1	TRBV10-1	CASSEWGQGTYEQYF	TGCGCCAGCAGTGAGTGGGGACAGGGGACCTACGAGCAGTACTTC
15	-	TRBJ2-2	TRBD1	TRBV5-1	CASRRDRLNTGELFF	TGCGCCAGCAGACGGGACAGGTTGAACACCGGGGAGCTGTTTTTT
13	once	TRBJ1-2	TRBD1	TRBV28	CASSDRGSYGYTF	TGTGCCAGCAGCGACAGGGGCAGCTATGGCTACACCTTC
16	-	TRBJ2-2	-	TRBV15	CATSRGGAGRAGELFF	TGTGCCACCAGCCGAGGGGGAGCAGGGAGGGCCGGGGAGCTGTTTTTT
15	-	TRBJ1-2	TRBD1	TRBV3-1/TRBV3-2	CASSQDVQGAYGYTF	TGTGCCAGCAGCCAAGACGTCCAGGGGGCCTATGGCTACACCTTC
15	-	TRBJ2-1	TRBD2	TRBV6-5	CASSPLAGATGEQFF	TGTGCCAGCAGTCCTTTAGCGGGAGCGACGGGTGAGCAGTTCTTC
16	-	TRBJ2-3	TRBD2	TRBV2	CASSDTSGSNTDTQYF	TGTGCCAGCAGTGACACTAGCGGGAGTAATACAGATACGCAGTATTTT
14	-	TRBJ2-2	TRBD2	TRBV7-2	CASSLSGTTGELFF	TGTGCCAGCAGCTTAAGCGGGACCACCGGGGAGCTGTTTTTT